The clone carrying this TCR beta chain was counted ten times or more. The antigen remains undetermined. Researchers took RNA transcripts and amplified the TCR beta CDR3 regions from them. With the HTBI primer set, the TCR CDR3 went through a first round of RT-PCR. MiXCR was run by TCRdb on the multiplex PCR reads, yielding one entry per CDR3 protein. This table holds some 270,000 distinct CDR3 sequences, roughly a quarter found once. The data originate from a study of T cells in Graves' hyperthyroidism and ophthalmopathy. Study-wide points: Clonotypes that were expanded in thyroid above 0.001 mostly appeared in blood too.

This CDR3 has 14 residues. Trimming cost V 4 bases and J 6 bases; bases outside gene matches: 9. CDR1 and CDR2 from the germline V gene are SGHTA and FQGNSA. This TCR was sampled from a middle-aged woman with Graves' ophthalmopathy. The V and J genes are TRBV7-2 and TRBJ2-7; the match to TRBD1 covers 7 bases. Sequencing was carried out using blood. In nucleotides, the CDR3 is TGTGCCAGCAGCTCTCGACAGGGAACCATCGAGCAGTACTTC. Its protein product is CASSSRQGTIEQYF.